The 25 T cell receptor beta chains below all came from one sample that was sequenced in a study of CD8+ T cells in alopecia areata. RNA extraction was followed by reverse transcription into cDNA, which acted as the sequencing template. Libraries were prepared by immunoSEQ multiplex PCR; TCRdb keeps only in-frame clonotypes and omits some of them. The sample shows roughly 200,000 clones, less than 70% of them seen only once. Treatment: oral pan-JAK inhibitor, 5-10 mg twice daily. The sequenced sample was CD8+ T cells sorted from blood, obtained at week 24, from a patient treated with tofacitinib. Receptors were obtained from a human donor with alopecia areata.

This clone was recorded a few times. The J gene is TRBJ1-2, the V gene TRBV29-1, with no clear D. The CDR3 consists of 16 residues. CDR1 and CDR2 from the germline V gene are SQVTM and ANQGSEA. The V and J ends lost 1 base and 6 bases respectively, with 21 bases between them. This CDR3 reads CSVEGPTESLEDGYTF. CDR3 bases: TGCAGCGTTGAAGGGCCTACAGAATCTTTAGAGGATGGCTACACCTTC.

The rearrangement joins TRBV6-4 to TRBJ2-3, with a possible D match to TRBD1 (6 bases). Germline V gene sequence: CDR1 MRHNA, CDR2 SNTAGT. CDR3 length: 13 amino acids. Trimming took off 3 bases at V and 5 bases at J, with 9 bases between the two ends. The CDR3 region is CASSEGGEDTQYF. For the CDR3, the DNA is TGTGCCAGCAGTGAAGGGGGTGAAGATACGCAGTATTTT.

The V call is TRBV6-5, the J call TRBJ2-3, with 7 bases fitting TRBD2. The length of the CDR3 is 15 residues. Per germline, CDR1 MNHEY and CDR2 SVGAGI. V gave up 3 bases and J gave up 1 base; unmatched junction bases: 4. CDR3 amino acids: CASSYGLAGTDTQYF. CDR3 nucleotides: TGTGCCAGCAGTTATGGGCTAGCGGGCACAGATACGCAGTATTTT.

The chain recombines TRBV30 with TRBJ2-1; tentatively, D is TRBD2 (5 bases). Trimming left V 1 base short and J 6 bases short, with 13 bases between. The germline V gene encodes CDR1 GTSNPN and CDR2 SVGIG (reference sequence). The CDR3 spans 14 residues. The CDR3 here is CAWSDGYGVNEQFF. The CDR3 DNA reads TGTGCCTGGAGTGATGGTTACGGGGTCAATGAGCAGTTCTTC.

J is TRBJ2-2 and V is TRBV9; TRBD1 aligns across 7 bases. Germline lookup yields CDR1 SGDLS and CDR2 YYNGEE. The CDR3 extends over 16 amino acids. V lost 3 bases, J lost 3 bases, and 8 bases stayed unmatched. The CDR3, as DNA: TGTGCCAGCAGCGGCCCCCGGGACAGCCACACCGGGGAGCTGTTTTTT. Amino acids: CASSGPRDSHTGELFF.

The CDR3 region is CASSRAGFERTEAFF. CDR3 sequence (DNA): TGTGCCAGCAGCCGTGCAGGGTTTGAGAGAACTGAAGCTTTCTTT. The rearrangement joins TRBV7-3 to TRBJ1-1, with a possible D match to TRBD1 (5 bases). Germline assignment: CDR1 SGHTA and CDR2 FQGTGA. CDR3 length: 15 amino acids. V lost 5 bases, J lost 5 bases, and 18 bases lay in between.

The V call is TRBV27, the J call TRBJ1-1; TRBD1 is a possible D gene (5 bases). This CDR3 comprises 13 residues. Germline loops: CDR1 MNHEY, CDR2 SMNVEV (reference sequence). V shed 3 bases and J shed 5 bases, with 10 bases lying between them. The CDR3 sequence is CASSFFWGTEAFF. For the CDR3, the DNA is TGTGCCAGCAGTTTCTTTTGGGGGACTGAAGCTTTCTTT.

V is TRBV5-1 and J is TRBJ1-6, with 8 positions matching TRBD1. The CDR3 loop spans 16 amino acids. The germline V gene has CDR1 SGHRS and CDR2 YFSETQ. V shed 5 bases and J 5 bases; nucleotides not matched to a gene: 9. This CDR3 is CASSLSGQGDNSPLHF. The CDR3 DNA is TGCGCCAGCAGTCTCTCAGGACAGGGTGATAATTCACCCCTCCACTTT.

V and J are TRBV30 and TRBJ1-1; D is uncertain. Between the trimmed V and J ends, which lost 3 bases and 4 bases, there was a span of 12 bases. The CDR3 loop spans 13 amino acids. In germline, CDR1 is GTSNPN, CDR2 SVGIG (reference sequence). The CDR3 sequence is CAWSLNRGTEAFF. The DNA of the CDR3 is TGTGCCTGGAGCCTAAACCGGGGCACTGAAGCTTTCTTT.

This clone was seen many times. This chain links TRBV6-1 with TRBJ2-2, with TRBD1 as a possible D gene (6 bases). V was cut by 3 bases and J by 1 base, with 9 bases left in between. The germline CDR1 and CDR2 sequences are MNHNS and SASEGT. CDR3 size: 15 residues. CDR3 DNA: TGTGCCAGCAGTGACACAGGGAAGAACACCGGGGAGCTGTTTTTT. Encoded protein: CASSDTGKNTGELFF.

This chain connects TRBV7-2 to TRBJ2-5; 9 bases match TRBD1. The ends lost 4 bases at V and 3 bases at J; junction bases unmatched: 9. The CDR3 extends over 16 amino acids. Looked up from germline, CDR1 is SGHTA and CDR2 is FQGNSA. The CDR3 DNA sequence: TGTGCCAGCAGCTCGGGTCGGGACAGGGTTGAAGAGACCCAGTACTTC. It specifies CASSSGRDRVEETQYF.

The chain recombines TRBV29-1 with TRBJ1-2, with D tentatively TRBD1 (5 bases). CDR3 size: 12 residues. The V end was cut by 3 bases, the J end by 5 bases, with 10 bases between. In germline, CDR1 is SQVTM, CDR2 ANQGSEA. As DNA, the CDR3 is TGCAGCGTTGAGGGGGGACGGTATGGCTACACCTTC. Protein sequence: CSVEGGRYGYTF.

This clone was counted a few times. The chain joins TRBV4-3 to TRBJ1-2, with TRBD1 matching 7 bases. The length of the CDR3 is 15 residues. V lost 0 bases to trimming and J lost 7 bases; unmatched junction nucleotides: 8. Looked up from germline, CDR1 is LGHNA and CDR2 is YSLEER. CDR3 nucleotides: TGCGCCAGCAGCCAAGATACGGAGGGGGCGCGTGGCTACACCTTC. It specifies CASSQDTEGARGYTF.

This sequence joins TRBV5-6 and TRBJ2-7; 8 bases align to TRBD1. CDR1 and CDR2 from the germline V gene are SGHDT and YYEEEE. The CDR3 consists of 14 residues. The junction had 7 bases not matched to a gene; V was cut back by 5 bases and J by 3 bases. CDR3 loop: CASSPGTGGYEQYF. In DNA form, the CDR3 reads TGTGCCAGCAGTCCCGGGACAGGAGGCTACGAGCAGTACTTC.

The gene calls are TRBV11-1 and TRBJ1-1, with TRBD1 matching over 8 bases. The CDR3 has 14 amino acids. Germline V gene sequence: CDR1 SGHAT, CDR2 FQDESV (reference sequence). V gave up 3 bases and J gave up 4 bases; unmatched junction bases: 4. CDR3 amino acids: CASSFNRGSTEAFF. The DNA for the CDR3 is TGTGCCAGCAGCTTCAACAGGGGGAGCACTGAAGCTTTCTTT.

The V call is TRBV30, the J call TRBJ2-1, with D possibly TRBD2 on 6 matching bases. CDR1 GTSNPN and CDR2 SVGIG come from the germline V gene (reference sequence). The CDR3 extends over 12 amino acids. V lost 6 bases and J lost 0, with 6 bases in between. CDR3: CACGSSYNEQFF. The CDR3 region has the DNA TGTGCCTGCGGGAGCTCCTACAATGAGCAGTTCTTC.

This chain links TRBV10-3 with TRBJ2-1; 8 bases line up with TRBD2. Germline V gene data show CDR1 as ENHRY and CDR2 as SYGVKD. After removal of 9 bases from V and 5 bases from J, the junction contained 6 bases not matched to a gene. This CDR3 comprises 13 residues. CDR3 nucleotide sequence: TGTGCCATAAGCGGGGGATCGAACAATGAGCAGTTCTTC. It yields the protein CAISGGSNNEQFF.

The chain joins TRBV27 to TRBJ1-5, with 7 positions matching TRBD1. Per the germline V gene, CDR1 is MNHEY and CDR2 is SMNVEV (reference sequence). J was trimmed by 6 bases and V by 5 bases; bases with no gene match: 4. The CDR3 is 13 residues long. The CDR3 DNA reads as TGTGCCAGCAGTCCCCCAGGGGGTCAGCCCCAGCATTTT. It encodes CASSPPGGQPQHF.

This clone has a handful of counts. The chain recombines TRBV13 with TRBJ2-4; D gene unclear. This CDR3 is built from 15 residues. Trimming left V 5 bases short and J 0 bases short, with 11 bases between. Germline CDR1 is PRHDT and CDR2 is FYEKMQ (reference sequence). The DNA of the CDR3 is TGTGCCAGCAGCCCTATGACCCTAGCCAAAAACATTCAGTACTTC. Protein product: CASSPMTLAKNIQYF.

The rearrangement links TRBV6-1 to TRBJ1-2, with a weak D call TRBD1 (5 bases). V was trimmed by 2 bases and J by 4 bases, leaving 8 bases between them. This CDR3 comprises 13 residues. Germline V lookup: CDR1 MNHNS, CDR2 SASEGT. The CDR3 spells CASSETGIYGYTF. CDR3 bases: TGTGCCAGCAGTGAAACAGGAATCTATGGCTACACCTTC.

The chain has TRBV7-2 and TRBJ2-1; 12 bases agree with TRBD2. There are 15 residues in the CDR3. Germline V gene sequence: CDR1 SGHTA, CDR2 FQGNSA. V shed 5 bases, J shed 9 bases, and the junction held 8 bases outside the gene matches. The CDR3 spells CASSPSGGAVFEQFF. Written as DNA, the CDR3 is TGTGCCAGCAGCCCTAGCGGGGGGGCGGTCTTTGAGCAGTTCTTC.

This chain links TRBV6-5 with TRBJ1-1; D unclear. CDR1 MNHEY and CDR2 SVGAGI come from the germline V gene. CDR3 length equals 13 residues. The V and J ends lost 5 bases and 1 base respectively, with 8 bases between them. CDR3 residues: CASSVRKNTEAFF. CDR3 DNA: TGTGCCAGCAGTGTCCGAAAGAACACTGAAGCTTTCTTT.

This clone came up a few times. The chain joins TRBV11-2 to TRBJ2-1; 7 nucleotides align to TRBD2. Losses at the gene ends were 10 bases for V and 0 bases for J; bases not matched to a gene: 6. CDR3 length equals 14 residues. CDR1 and CDR2 (germline): SGHAT, FQNNGV. In DNA form, the CDR3 reads TGTGCCACCGAGGGAGGGAGCTCCTACAATGAGCAGTTCTTC. Protein product: CATEGGSSYNEQFF.

This clone was seen only a few times. The chain has TRBV23-1 and TRBJ2-2; the D is unclear. TRBV23-1 falls under the ORF class, with uncertain function. V lost 2 bases and J lost 1, with 11 bases in between. This CDR3 is 16 amino acids long. Written as DNA, the CDR3 is TGCGCCAGCAGTCAACCACCACAGAAGAACACCGGGGAGCTGTTTTTT. Its translation: CASSQPPQKNTGELFF.

The J gene is TRBJ2-5, the V gene TRBV11-2, with D possibly being TRBD2 (7 bases). Germline loops: CDR1 SGHAT, CDR2 FQNNGV. V gave up 6 bases and J gave up 5 bases, with 19 bases separating them. The CDR3 extends over 15 amino acids. CDR3 region: CASSPPTGGWETQYF. The CDR3 DNA is TGTGCCAGCAGTCCTCCAACGGGGGGCTGGGAGACCCAGTACTTC.